This T cell receptor (beta chain) was obtained from a study of blood T cell repertoires in COVID-19. Overall study: Sites across the United States, Italy and Spain contributed samples from acute and convalescent COVID-19.

While infection was still active, Seattle patients were enrolled and then followed longitudinally. Authors' methods: By means of reference gene primer amplification, nucleated cell counts were estimated. This table comes from immunoSEQ multiplex PCR, and its TCRdb copy is limited to in-frame clones, with some not included. Clonal size and the V and J genes are those of that table, whereas D and trimming came from the DNA. The sample consists of a few hundred thousand clones, 90% of them appearing once. Trimming took 7 bases from V and 5 from J, leaving 15 bases between them. The CDR3 sequence is 13 residues long. Germline V gives CDR1 SGHDT, CDR2 YYEEEE. This clone showed up just a few times.

The gene calls are TRBV5-6 and TRBJ2-5; D might be TRBD1 (6 bases). This TCR derives from a woman aged 40 to 55 with COVID-19, enrolled during active disease. Sequencing input: peripheral blood. CDR3 loop: CASWRGGWETQYF. The CDR3 nucleotides are TGTGCCAGCTGGAGAGGGGGTTGGGAGACCCAGTACTTC.